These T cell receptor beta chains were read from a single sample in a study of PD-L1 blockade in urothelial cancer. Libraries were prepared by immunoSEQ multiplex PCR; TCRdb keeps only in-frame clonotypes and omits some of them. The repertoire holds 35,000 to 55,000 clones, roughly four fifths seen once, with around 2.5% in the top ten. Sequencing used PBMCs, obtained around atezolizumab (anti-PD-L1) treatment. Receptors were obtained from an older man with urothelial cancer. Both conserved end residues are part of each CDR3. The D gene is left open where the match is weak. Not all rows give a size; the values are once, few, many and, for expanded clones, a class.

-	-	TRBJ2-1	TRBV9	TGTGCCAGCAGCGGCGAGGTAGAAGGTGGCAATGAGCAGTTCTTC	CASSGEVEGGNEQFF
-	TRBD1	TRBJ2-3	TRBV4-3	TGCGCCAGCAGCCAAGAAAGAGGGGACAGATATGTCTACTCTAGCACAGATACGCAGTATTTT	CASSQERGDRYVYSSTDTQYF
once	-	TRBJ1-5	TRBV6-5	TGTGCCAGCAGTTACTCGTGGGACAACAATCAGCCCCAGCATTTT	CASSYSWDNNQPQHF
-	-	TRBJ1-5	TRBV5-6	TGTGCCAGCAGCTTGATGGGGGGGCGCGGTCAGCCCCAGCATTTT	CASSLMGGRGQPQHF
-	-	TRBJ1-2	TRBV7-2	TGTGCCAGCAGCTTAAACTTAGATACAGGGAAAGAAGCTAACTATGGCTACACCTTC	CASSLNLDTGKEANYGYTF
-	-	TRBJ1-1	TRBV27	TGTGCCAGCAGTTGGGCTCACAGGGAGCCGCCTTTCTTT	CASSWAHREPPFF
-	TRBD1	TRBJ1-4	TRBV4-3	TGCGCCAGCAGCCAAAACAGGGGGATGAATGAAAAACTGTTTTTT	CASSQNRGMNEKLFF
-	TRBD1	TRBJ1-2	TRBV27	TGTGCCAGCAGTCGGGACAGGGAGGGGGTCGGGGGCTACACCTTC	CASSRDREGVGGYTF
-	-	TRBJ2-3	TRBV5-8	TGTGCCAGCAGCGAAATTTTAGCGGAAAACACAGATACGCAGTATTTT	CASSEILAENTDTQYF
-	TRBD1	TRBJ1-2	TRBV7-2	TGTGCCAGCAGCCCTGAGACAGGGCCAAACTATGGCTACACCTTC	CASSPETGPNYGYTF
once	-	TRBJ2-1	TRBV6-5	TGTGCCAGCGGGAGGTCTTACAATGAGCAGTTCTTC	CASGRSYNEQFF
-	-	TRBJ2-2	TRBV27	TGTGCAGCAAGGGCTTTCGGACAGTGGACCGGGGAGCTGTTTTTT	CAARAFGQWTGELFF
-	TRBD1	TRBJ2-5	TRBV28	TGTGCCAGCAAGGGGGACAGATACCAAGAGACCCAGTACTTC	CASKGDRYQETQYF
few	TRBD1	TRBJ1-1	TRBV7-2	TGTGCCAGCATCCGTCCCCGGGACAGACTGAACACTGAAGCTTTCTTT	CASIRPRDRLNTEAFF
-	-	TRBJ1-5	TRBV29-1	TGCAGCGTCCAGATTTATAGCAATCAGCCCCAGCATTTT	CSVQIYSNQPQHF
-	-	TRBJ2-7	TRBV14	TGTGCCAGCAGCCAAGAACAACATTACGAGCAGTACTTC	CASSQEQHYEQYF
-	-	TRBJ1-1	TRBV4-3	TGCGCCAGCAGCGTTTCACTAATCACTGAAGCTTTCTTT	CASSVSLITEAFF